The 18 T cell receptor beta chains reported below all come from one sample, sequenced in a study of OX40 agonist ivuxolimab in advanced cancers. Only in-frame clones appear in the TCRdb table, and some are missing; sequencing was by immunoSEQ multiplex PCR. This table holds a few thousand clones, roughly 70% found once. The sample was CD4+ or CD8+ T cells sorted from blood, taken in a trial of the OX40 agonist ivuxolimab. The receptors originated from an adult with an advanced solid tumor such as melanoma, head and neck, liver or kidney cancer.

The chain is built from TRBV11-2 and TRBJ2-3, with D possibly being TRBD1 (6 bases). Germline CDR1 and CDR2: SGHAT and FQNNGV. The germline V and J ends were trimmed by 1 base and 1 base, with 15 bases remaining between them. The length of the CDR3 is 17 residues. CDR3 in amino acids: CASSLVGTLLGTDTQYF. Here the CDR3 DNA reads TGTGCCAGCAGCTTAGTGGGGACACTCCTCGGCACAGATACGCAGTATTTT.

This clone has a handful of counts. Different DNA sequences within this sample yield the same CDR3. The V call is TRBV7-3, the J call TRBJ2-5; a possible D gene is TRBD1 (6 bases). CDR3 size: 13 residues. Trimming took off 5 bases at V and 5 bases at J, with 12 bases between the two ends. Per the germline V gene, CDR1 is SGHTA and CDR2 is FQGTGA. The CDR3 coding sequence is TGTGCCAGCAGCCTAGGGGGTTGGGAGACCCAGTACTTC. It translates to CASSLGGWETQYF.

This clone was seen ten or more times. J is TRBJ2-2 and V is TRBV27; 7 nucleotides agree with TRBD1. This CDR3 has 13 amino acids. J lost 3 bases, V lost 5 bases, and 0 bases had no gene match. CDR1 is MNHEY and CDR2 is SMNVEV in the germline V gene (reference sequence). In DNA, the CDR3 is TGTGCCAGCAGTACAGGGGACACCGGGGAGCTGTTTTTT. This sequence encodes CASSTGDTGELFF.

The J gene is TRBJ1-2, the V gene TRBV10-3; D uncertain. Germline CDR1 and CDR2: ENHRY and SYGVKD. The CDR3 is 15 amino acids. V was shortened by 6 bases and J by 6 bases, with 20 bases between the two germline ends. The CDR3 loop reads CAIREADNLGHGYTF. The CDR3 DNA follows: TGTGCCATCAGGGAGGCGGATAACCTCGGCCATGGCTACACCTTC.

The chain links TRBV5-1 to TRBJ1-2, with no clear D. The CDR3 is 12 amino acids. The germline V gene encodes CDR1 SGHRS and CDR2 YFSETQ. The V gene lost 5 bases and the J gene lost 5 bases, with 10 bases spanning the gap. The CDR3, as DNA: TGCGCCAGCAGTCAATCGGGGTATGGCTACACCTTC. This translates into CASSQSGYGYTF.

The CDR3 sequence: CASSLVESTEAFF. CDR3 nucleotide sequence: TGTGCCAGCAGCTTAGTTGAGAGCACTGAAGCTTTCTTT. The chain links TRBV7-9 to TRBJ1-1; no definite D call. Trimming left V 1 base short and J 4 bases short, with 7 bases between. The CDR3 length is 13 residues. Germline loops: CDR1 SEHNR, CDR2 FQNEAQ (reference sequence).

The rearrangement uses TRBV11-2 and TRBJ2-3; D is uncertain. With 1 base removed from V and 1 base from J, the gap between germline ends came to 12 bases. The CDR3 length is 16 residues. From germline, CDR1 is SGHAT and CDR2 FQNNGV. The CDR3 is CASSLVVSMGTDTQYF. In DNA form, the CDR3 reads TGTGCCAGCAGCTTAGTTGTTAGCATGGGCACAGATACGCAGTATTTT.

This clone was counted only a few times. The gene calls are TRBV28 and TRBJ2-3; a possible D gene is TRBD2 (5 bases). Trimming cost V 5 bases and J 2 bases, with 17 bases left between them. This CDR3 has 16 residues. The germline CDR1 and CDR2 sequences are MDHEN and SYDVKM. The CDR3 nucleotides are TGTGCCAGCAGTCCGCCTACGAGCGGATACACAGATACGCAGTATTTT. Translating it yields CASSPPTSGYTDTQYF. The full variable domain, with the rest looked up from reference TRBV28 and TRBJ2-3, is DVKVTQSSRYLVKRTGEKVFLECVQDMDHENMFWYRQDPGLGLRLIYFSYDVKMKEKGDIPEGYSVSREKKERFSLILESASTNQTSMYLCASSPPTSGYTDTQYFGPGTRLTVL.

The chain has TRBV5-4 and TRBJ2-2; D is ambiguous. Germline CDR1 and CDR2: SGHNT and YYREEE (reference sequence). The CDR3 covers 12 residues. Deletions cut 8 bases from V and 4 bases from J, with 9 bases between. CDR3 in DNA: TGTGCCAGTAACCCGGGCACCGGGGAGCTGTTTTTT. This encodes CASNPGTGELFF.

This clone was counted a few times. The chain employs TRBV30 and TRBJ1-6; TRBD1 agrees at 7 bases. The V gene's germline CDR1 is GTSNPN and CDR2 SVGIG (reference sequence). CDR3 length equals 15 residues. The junction had 10 bases not matched to a gene; V was cut back by 2 bases and J by 9 bases. CDR3 DNA sequence: TGTGCCTGGAGTCAGGCGGAGGGGGCGGCTTCACCCCTCCACTTT. This sequence encodes CAWSQAEGAASPLHF.

The DNA of the CDR3 is TGTGCCAGCAGCTTAGGGATGACAGGGGACATGAACACTGAAGCTTTCTTT. It yields the protein CASSLGMTGDMNTEAFF. The chain combines TRBV13 with TRBJ1-1; 8 bases are shared with TRBD1. After removal of 0 bases from V and 0 bases from J, the junction contained 6 bases not matched to a gene. Germline lookup yields CDR1 PRHDT and CDR2 FYEKMQ (reference sequence). This CDR3 region has 17 residues.

The chain couples TRBV4-1 to TRBJ2-5, with 11 bases lining up with TRBD2. V lost 4 bases and J lost 1; bases outside the gene matches: 2. The CDR3 extends over 15 amino acids. CDR1 and CDR2 from the germline V gene are MGHRA and YSYEKL. CDR3 in amino acids: CASSRLAGGQETQYF. The CDR3 DNA is TGCGCCAGCAGCCGCCTAGCGGGGGGCCAAGAGACCCAGTACTTC.

This clone was picked up a small number of times. The genes are TRBV7-2 and TRBJ2-7; 9 bases are a match to TRBD1. Losses at the gene ends were 4 bases for V and 1 base for J; bases not matched to a gene: 2. The CDR3 has 14 amino acids. Germline V gene sequence: CDR1 SGHTA, CDR2 FQGNSA. The CDR3 here is CASSYGTGSYEQYF. The CDR3 region has the DNA TGTGCCAGCAGCTACGGGACAGGGTCCTACGAGCAGTACTTC.

This chain connects TRBV4-2 to TRBJ1-6; no firm D call. Deletions cut 0 bases from V and 5 bases from J, with 8 bases between. The CDR3 loop spans 15 amino acids. Germline V gene sequence: CDR1 LGHNA, CDR2 YNFKEQ. DNA for the CDR3: TGTGCCAGCAGCCAAGAGTCACAGAATAATTCACCCCTCCACTTT. Translated, it gives CASSQESQNNSPLHF.

The V call is TRBV7-2, the J call TRBJ2-7; TRBD1 matches at 10 bases. CDR1 is SGHTA and CDR2 is FQGNSA in the germline V gene. CDR3 length: 14 amino acids. With V trimmed by 6 bases and J by 5 bases, 7 bases remained unmatched. CDR3 DNA sequence: TGTGCCAGCAGGCCAGGGACAGGGGCTCACGAGCAGTACTTC. Translating gives CASRPGTGAHEQYF. Full variable domain (outside the CDR3, taken from reference TRBV7-2 and TRBJ2-7): GAGVSQSPSNKVTEKGKDVELRCDPISGHTALYWYRQSLGQGLEFLIYFQGNSAPDKSGLPSDRFSAERTGGSVSTLTIQRTQQEDSAVYLCASRPGTGAHEQYFGPGTRLTVT.

This chain links TRBV2 with TRBJ1-4, with a tentative D call TRBD1 (5 bases). Between the trimmed V and J ends, which lost 2 bases and 0 bases, there was a span of 7 bases. There are 15 residues in the CDR3. Germline V lookup: CDR1 SNHLY, CDR2 FYNNEI. The CDR3 loop is CASSEMTATNEKLFF. In DNA form, the CDR3 reads TGTGCCAGCAGTGAAATGACAGCAACTAATGAAAAACTGTTTTTT. The full variable domain, completed using reference TRBV2 and TRBJ1-4, is EPEVTQTPSHQVTQMGQEVILRCVPISNHLYFYWYRQILGQKVEFLVSFYNNEISEKSEIFDDQFSVERPDGSNFTLKIRSTKLEDSAMYFCASSEMTATNEKLFFGSGTQLSVL.

The rearrangement uses TRBV30 and TRBJ2-7; no firm D call. Per germline, CDR1 GTSNPN and CDR2 SVGIG (reference sequence). Trimming stripped 4 bases from V and 0 bases from J, with 10 bases between. This CDR3 comprises 13 residues. CDR3 in DNA: TGTGCCTGGACGGACCCGAGCTCCTACGAGCAGTACTTC. Its protein product is CAWTDPSSYEQYF.

This clone has only a few counts. This likely reflects a read error, since a far larger clone is one base away. The chain is built from TRBV4-2 and TRBJ2-1; TRBD2 aligns across 10 bases. The germline CDR1 and CDR2 sequences are LGHNA and YNFKEQ. Trimming cost V 5 bases and J 2 bases; bases outside gene matches: 3. This CDR3 comprises 15 residues. This CDR3 reads CASSFLAGAYNEQFF. CDR3 bases: TGTGCCAGCAGCTTTCTAGCGGGGGCCTACAATGAGCAGTTCTTC.